Shown below are 16 T cell receptor beta chains from a single sample sequenced in a study of blood T cell repertoires in COVID-19. Data came from immunoSEQ multiplex PCR; TCRdb stores just in-frame clones and leaves some out. The repertoire consists of about 180,000 clones, with around 86% occurring once and the leading ten covering approximately 0.5%. Sequencing was performed on peripheral blood. The receptors here all came from a man in his 60s with COVID-19, enrolled during active disease.

The chain has TRBV24-1 and TRBJ2-7; 7 positions match TRBD1. CDR1 is KGHDR, CDR2 SFDVKD, per germline. The CDR3 covers 14 residues. J lost 4 bases, V lost 4 bases, and 6 bases had no gene match. The CDR3 DNA sequence: TGTGCCACCAGTGACGCCGGGACAGAATACGAGCAGTACTTC. As protein: CATSDAGTEYEQYF.

The chain uses TRBV29-1 and TRBJ1-4; 7 bases line up with TRBD1. Germline V gene lookup returns CDR1 SQVTM and CDR2 ANQGSEA. The CDR3 loop spans 13 amino acids. Trimming removed 7 bases from V and 4 bases from J; junction bases left unmatched: 6. This CDR3 is CSARTGFNEKLFF. In DNA, the CDR3 is TGCAGCGCAAGGACAGGCTTTAATGAAAAACTGTTTTTT.

This rearrangement joins TRBV7-2 to TRBJ2-7; TRBD1 might be the D (6 bases). Per the germline V gene, CDR1 is SGHTA and CDR2 is FQGNSA. Trimming took off 4 bases at V and 6 bases at J, with 22 bases between the two ends. The CDR3 contains 16 residues. The CDR3, as DNA: TGTGCCAGCAGCTCCCTCCCACAGGGTACCGAGAGCGAGCAGTACTTC. It specifies CASSSLPQGTESEQYF.

This chain uses TRBV14 with TRBJ2-1, with 11 bases lining up with TRBD2. Germline V gene sequence: CDR1 SGHDN, CDR2 FVKESK. With 3 bases clipped from V and 4 bases from J, the junction kept 5 bases outside the gene matches. The CDR3 loop spans 16 amino acids. The CDR3 spells CASSHLTSGSYNEQFF. The CDR3 nucleotides are TGTGCCAGCAGCCACCTTACTAGCGGGAGTTACAATGAGCAGTTCTTC.

The rearrangement uses TRBV6-2 or TRBV6-3 and TRBJ1-2; D unclear. The CDR3 has 12 amino acids. Germline CDR1 reads MNHEY; CDR2 reads SVGEGT. V was pared by 5 bases and J by 12 bases, with 16 bases between. The CDR3 DNA sequence: TGTGCCAGCAGTGGCAATCCGGGAGCCAACACCTTC. Protein: CASSGNPGANTF.

This clone was seen a handful of times. The chain has TRBV19 and TRBJ1-5; TRBD1 aligns across 7 bases. CDR1 and CDR2 from the germline V gene are LNHDA and SQIVND (reference sequence). The CDR3 is 14 residues long. Trimming at V came to 8 bases and at J to 0 bases, leaving 4 bases not matched to a gene. The CDR3 DNA reads as TGTGCCAGTGGGGACAGATATAGCAATCAGCCCCAGCATTTT. It codes for CASGDRYSNQPQHF.

Here the CDR3 DNA reads TGTGCCAGCAGTGAAGATCGGATCGGGGAGACCCAGTACTTC. It specifies CASSEDRIGETQYF. The rearrangement links TRBV6-1 to TRBJ2-5; no definite D call. Germline V lookup: CDR1 MNHNS, CDR2 SASEGT. The V end lost 1 base, the J end lost 5 bases, and 11 bases lay between the germline ends. This CDR3 is built from 14 residues.

The rearrangement links TRBV5-1 to TRBJ1-4; D call uncertain. Germline lookup yields CDR1 SGHRS and CDR2 YFSETQ. The CDR3 is made up of 12 amino acids. V was pared by 0 bases and J by 9 bases, with 6 bases between. The CDR3 sequence is CASSLDSKKLFF. CDR3 nucleotide sequence: TGCGCCAGCAGCTTGGACAGTAAAAAACTGTTTTTT. The complete variable domain, with remaining parts taken from reference TRBV5-1 and TRBJ1-4, reads KAGVTQTPRYLIKTRGQQVTLSCSPISGHRSVSWYQQTPGQGLQFLFEYFSETQRNKGNFPGRFSGRQFSNSRSEMNVSTLELGDSALYLCASSLDSKKLFFGSGTQLSVL.

This clone was observed a few times. This rearrangement joins TRBV5-1 to TRBJ2-1; D possibly corresponds to TRBD1 (6 bases). CDR1 is SGHRS, CDR2 YFSETQ, per germline. This CDR3 has 13 amino acids. Trimming left V 0 bases short and J 7 bases short, with 8 bases between. CDR3 amino acids: CASSLDRVNEQFF. Written as DNA, the CDR3 is TGCGCCAGCAGCTTGGACAGGGTAAATGAGCAGTTCTTC.

The V and J genes are TRBV11-2 and TRBJ2-5; the match to TRBD2 covers 12 bases. This CDR3 is 16 amino acids long. J was trimmed by 6 bases and V by 0 bases; bases with no gene match: 5. Germline-derived CDR1 and CDR2 are SGHAT and FQNNGV. The CDR3 coding sequence is TGTGCCAGCAGCTTAGATCTAGCGGGGGGGCAAAAGACCCAGTACTTC. As protein: CASSLDLAGGQKTQYF.

The table lists this clone with a few counts. The CDR3 nucleotides are TGTGCCAGCAGCCCCCGGGTTGGAAAACTGTTTTTT. Encoded protein: CASSPRVGKLFF. The chain is built from TRBV7-8 and TRBJ1-4; no clear D gene. This CDR3 is 12 amino acids long. Germline CDR1 SGHVS, CDR2 FQNEAQ. V was pared by 5 bases and J by 10 bases, with 11 bases between.

This rearrangement joins TRBV28 to TRBJ2-5, with D perhaps TRBD2 (6 bases). V gave up 3 bases and J gave up 2 bases, with 13 bases separating them. The V gene's germline CDR1 is MDHEN and CDR2 SYDVKM. The CDR3 length is 15 residues. The CDR3 is CASSLGGNRQETQYF. CDR3 DNA sequence: TGTGCCAGCAGTTTGGGAGGCAATCGACAAGAGACCCAGTACTTC.

This chain connects TRBV18 to TRBJ2-7; TRBD1 agrees at 8 bases. The CDR3 is 14 amino acids. Germline trimming cut 6 bases from V and 3 bases from J; bases unmatched to any gene: 7. CDR1 is KGHSH and CDR2 is LQKENI in the germline V gene. DNA of the CDR3: TGTGCCAGCTCTACGGGACAGGAGGACTACGAGCAGTACTTC. It codes for CASSTGQEDYEQYF.

The rearrangement joins TRBV6-5 to TRBJ1-1, with D possibly being TRBD1 (6 bases). The germline V and J ends were trimmed by 6 bases and 3 bases, with 11 bases remaining between them. This CDR3 is built from 13 residues. In germline, CDR1 is MNHEY, CDR2 SVGAGI. The CDR3 DNA reads TGTGCCAGCAGGTGGCAGGGGTACACTGAAGCTTTCTTT. It yields the protein CASRWQGYTEAFF.

The chain is built from TRBV27 and TRBJ2-3; 10 bases align to TRBD2. This CDR3 spans 14 amino acids. In germline, CDR1 is MNHEY, CDR2 SMNVEV (reference sequence). V lost 6 bases to trimming and J lost 1 base; unmatched junction nucleotides: 1. Here the CDR3 DNA reads TGTGCCAGCAGAACTAGCGGGGGCACAGATACGCAGTATTTT. Its translation: CASRTSGGTDTQYF.

V is TRBV7-2 and J is TRBJ1-1; tentative D call: TRBD1 (6 bases). There are 15 residues in the CDR3. Germline assignment: CDR1 SGHTA and CDR2 FQGNSA. Trimming pared 1 base from V and 2 bases from J, leaving 11 bases between. The CDR3 loop reads CASSLEPQGNTEAFF. Written as DNA, the CDR3 is TGTGCCAGCAGCTTAGAACCACAGGGCAACACTGAAGCTTTCTTT.